What follows is one TCR beta chain and its context. This entry belongs to a study of blood T cell repertoires in COVID-19. About the research overall: Sample material is recorded as cDNA or gDNA derived from T cells, B-cell-depleted T cells, or PBMCs.

TCRdb's copy holds only in-frame clones and misses some; the assay was immunoSEQ multiplex PCR. The sample includes hundreds of thousands of clones, about 85% of them seen just once. Exposed participants came across a COVID-19 case within 2 weeks before study entry. Sequencing used PBMCs or T cells enriched from blood (not recorded which). This TCR was sampled from a woman younger than 45 who had been exposed to COVID-19.

The CDR3 is CASSFWTGGIPDTQYF. CDR3 nucleotides: TGTGCCAGCAGTTTTTGGACAGGCGGTATCCCAGATACGCAGTATTTT. The chain combines TRBV6-5 with TRBJ2-3; 7 positions agree with TRBD1. Germline assignment: CDR1 MNHEY and CDR2 SVGAGI. V was clipped by 4 bases and J by 4 bases; unmatched bases: 11. This CDR3 region has 16 residues.